This passage covers 20 T cell receptor beta chains from one sample sequenced in a study of T cell responses to AZD1222 COVID-19 vaccine. Assay: immunoSEQ multiplex PCR; the TCRdb copy retains only in-frame clones and omits some. The sample has roughly 150,000 clones; 85% to 95% are singletons. The sequencing used peripheral blood, collected on day 0 of AZD1222 vaccination. The receptors stem from an adult in good health.

CDR3 sequence reads: CASSPTGVNTEAFF. The CDR3 nucleotides are TGTGCCAGCAGCCCAACGGGAGTTAACACTGAAGCTTTCTTT. V usage is TRBV28 and J usage is TRBJ1-1; unclear D gene. V lost 6 bases, J lost 2 bases, and 13 bases lay in between. This CDR3 is built from 14 residues. Germline CDR1 is MDHEN and CDR2 is SYDVKM.

V is TRBV27 and J is TRBJ2-7; a weak D match, TRBD2 (6 bases). Trimming took off 5 bases at V and 7 bases at J, with 24 bases between the two ends. This CDR3 is 16 amino acids long. Germline CDR1 reads MNHEY; CDR2 reads SMNVEV (reference sequence). CDR3 protein: CASSPAQAAVAGEQYF. The CDR3 coding sequence is TGTGCCAGCAGTCCAGCCCAGGCAGCCGTTGCGGGGGAGCAGTACTTC.

The J gene is TRBJ2-7, the V gene TRBV6-1; D unresolved. Deletions cut 2 bases from V and 6 bases from J, with 17 bases between. The germline V gene has CDR1 MNHNS and CDR2 SASEGT. This CDR3 spans 15 amino acids. The CDR3 DNA reads as TGTGCCAGCAGTGAAAGGACCACCGGCATTTTCGAGCAGTACTTC. Amino acid sequence: CASSERTTGIFEQYF.

This chain joins TRBV3-1 (or the pseudogene TRBV3-2) and TRBJ2-3; D is possibly TRBD2 (5 bases). The CDR3 runs 13 residues. CDR1 and CDR2 (germline): LGHDT, YNNKEL (reference sequence). The V gene lost 10 bases and the J gene lost 1 base, with 12 bases spanning the gap. In nucleotides, the CDR3 is TGTGCCACTTTCCACGGGGGCACAGATACGCAGTATTTT. Amino acids: CATFHGGTDTQYF.

The rearrangement joins TRBV5-1 to TRBJ1-1, with D possibly matching TRBD1 (6 bases). The germline V and J ends were trimmed by 6 bases and 3 bases, with 21 bases remaining between them. This CDR3 spans 16 amino acids. The germline gives CDR1 SGHRS, CDR2 YFSETQ. CDR3 loop: CASNFLGGLADTEAFF. CDR3 coding DNA: TGCGCCAGCAACTTTTTGGGGGGCTTAGCAGACACTGAAGCTTTCTTT.

This clone was counted a few times. The CDR3 region has the DNA TGTGCCAGCAGTTTAAGACAGGGGGCGAGTGGCTACACCTTC. Encoded protein: CASSLRQGASGYTF. The chain combines TRBV28 with TRBJ1-2; 10 bases fit TRBD1. The CDR3 sequence is 14 residues long. Germline-derived CDR1 and CDR2 are MDHEN and SYDVKM. J was trimmed by 7 bases and V by 2 bases; bases with no gene match: 4.

The V and J genes are TRBV28 and TRBJ1-5; 7 positions agree with TRBD1. The CDR3 contains 14 residues. Per the germline V gene, CDR1 is MDHEN and CDR2 is SYDVKM. After removal of 7 bases from V and 7 bases from J, the junction contained 10 bases not matched to a gene. CDR3 sequence (DNA): TGTGCCAGCACCTCGACAGGGTGGGTGCAGCCCCAGCATTTT. It is translated as CASTSTGWVQPQHF.

The genes are TRBV7-9 and TRBJ1-2; D unresolved. Germline assignment: CDR1 SEHNR and CDR2 FQNEAQ (reference sequence). The CDR3 is made up of 14 amino acids. Trimming took off 2 bases at V and 8 bases at J, with 15 bases between the two ends. CDR3 residues: CASSLSEGFEGYTF. CDR3 in DNA: TGTGCCAGCAGCTTATCCGAGGGCTTTGAGGGCTACACCTTC.

This clone appeared once. The chain combines TRBV7-9 with TRBJ2-1, with 13 bases fitting TRBD2. Germline V lookup: CDR1 SEHNR, CDR2 FQNEAQ (reference sequence). This CDR3 spans 19 amino acids. V shed 6 bases and J 5 bases; nucleotides not matched to a gene: 16. CDR3 region: CASSQGLAGALNLHNEQFF. The DNA of the CDR3 is TGTGCCAGCAGTCAAGGACTAGCGGGGGCCCTAAACTTACACAATGAGCAGTTCTTC.

The rearrangement uses TRBV5-4 and TRBJ2-7, with 7 bases lining up with TRBD1. This CDR3 is built from 16 residues. V lost 0 bases to trimming and J lost 5 bases; unmatched junction nucleotides: 11. In germline, CDR1 is SGHNT, CDR2 YYREEE (reference sequence). The CDR3 protein is CASSLGGGQGDHEQYF. CDR3 sequence (DNA): TGTGCCAGCAGCTTGGGGGGCGGGCAGGGGGATCACGAGCAGTACTTC.

The J gene is TRBJ1-1, the V gene TRBV18; TRBD1 aligns across 8 bases. This CDR3 region has 15 residues. With 3 bases clipped from V and 2 bases from J, the junction kept 5 bases outside the gene matches. Germline CDR1 KGHSH, CDR2 LQKENI. CDR3 nucleotides: TGTGCCAGCTCACCCGGGACAGGTCCCAACACTGAAGCTTTCTTT. Translation: CASSPGTGPNTEAFF.

This clone showed up just a few times. This rearrangement joins TRBV7-2 to TRBJ1-6; D might be TRBD1 (5 bases). CDR1 and CDR2 from the germline V gene are SGHTA and FQGNSA. V lost 7 bases, J lost 0 bases, and 10 bases lay in between. The CDR3 has 15 amino acids. The CDR3 loop reads CASKEGSSYNSPLHF. CDR3 bases: TGTGCCAGCAAGGAGGGGAGCTCCTATAATTCACCCCTCCACTTT.

The rearrangement uses TRBV6-5 and TRBJ2-5; 8 nucleotides line up with TRBD2. The length of the CDR3 is 15 residues. Per the germline V gene, CDR1 is MNHEY and CDR2 is SVGAGI. J lost 5 bases, V lost 2 bases, and 7 bases had no gene match. CDR3 DNA sequence: TGTGCCAGCAGTTACCCTAGCGGGTACGTGGAGACCCAGTACTTC. Translating gives CASSYPSGYVETQYF.

The rearrangement links TRBV3-1 (or the pseudogene TRBV3-2) to TRBJ2-4, with TRBD2 as a possible D gene (6 bases). Germline loops: CDR1 LGHDT, CDR2 YNNKEL (reference sequence). The CDR3 covers 15 residues. Trimming stripped 1 base from V and 2 bases from J, with 9 bases between. Here the CDR3 reads CASSQAGSTKNIQYF. In DNA, the CDR3 is TGTGCCAGCAGCCAAGCCGGGAGTACCAAAAACATTCAGTACTTC.

The genes are TRBV15 and TRBJ1-2, with D hard to call. The germline V gene has CDR1 LNHNV and CDR2 YYDKDF (reference sequence). Trimming shortened V by 1 base and J by 6 bases, and 15 bases separated the two germline ends. This CDR3 comprises 15 residues. The chain's CDR3 is CATSRVQDSGNGYTF. CDR3 nucleotides: TGTGCCACCAGCAGAGTCCAGGATTCGGGGAATGGCTACACCTTC. The entire variable domain, with the rest obtained from reference TRBV15 and TRBJ1-2, is as follows: DAMVIQNPRYQVTQFGKPVTLSCSQTLNHNVMYWYQQKSSQAPKLLFHYYDKDFNNEADTPDNFQSRRPNTSFCFLDIRSPGLGDTAMYLCATSRVQDSGNGYTFGSGTRLTVV.

This clone was seen only once. The chain combines TRBV23-1 with TRBJ1-3; perhaps TRBD1 as D (5 bases). TRBV23-1 is an ORF, with its function uncertain. The CDR3 covers 15 residues. V dropped 6 bases and J dropped 0 bases, with 12 bases sitting between them. The CDR3 here is CASRAGAPSGNTIYF. The CDR3 DNA reads TGCGCCAGCAGGGCCGGGGCCCCCTCTGGAAACACCATATATTTT.

The V gene is TRBV19, the J gene TRBJ2-3; D may be TRBD2 (6 bases). This CDR3 is 15 amino acids long. Looked up from germline, CDR1 is LNHDA and CDR2 is SQIVND (reference sequence). Deletions cut 3 bases from V and 3 bases from J, with 13 bases between. DNA for the CDR3: TGTGCCAGTAGTATCGGAGGGGCGCCGACAGATACGCAGTATTTT. Translating it yields CASSIGGAPTDTQYF. The full variable domain, completed using reference TRBV19 and TRBJ2-3, is DGGITQSPKYLFRKEGQNVTLSCEQNLNHDAMYWYRQDPGQGLRLIYYSQIVNDFQKGDIAEGYSVSREKKESFPLTVTSAQKNPTAFYLCASSIGGAPTDTQYFGPGTRLTVL.

The V call is TRBV7-9, the J call TRBJ2-3; TRBD2 is a possible D gene (6 bases). V lost 6 bases and J lost 0, with 13 bases in between. The V gene's germline CDR1 is SEHNR and CDR2 FQNEAQ (reference sequence). The CDR3 runs 15 residues. CDR3 DNA sequence: TGTGCCAGCAGTTTGGGACTTATGAGCACAGATACGCAGTATTTT. Translation gives CASSLGLMSTDTQYF.

The V and J genes are TRBV24-1 and TRBJ1-5; 7 bases map to TRBD1. This CDR3 is built from 15 residues. Trimming removed 2 bases from V and 5 bases from J; junction bases left unmatched: 5. Germline V gene lookup returns CDR1 KGHDR and CDR2 SFDVKD. CDR3 in amino acids: CATSDYRGPDQPQHF. CDR3 bases: TGTGCCACCAGTGATTATAGGGGGCCAGATCAGCCCCAGCATTTT.

The chain couples TRBV7-9 to TRBJ1-1; 8 bases match TRBD1. V was clipped by 2 bases and J by 1 base; unmatched bases: 6. Looked up from germline, CDR1 is SEHNR and CDR2 is FQNEAQ (reference sequence). This CDR3 is built from 16 residues. Written as DNA, the CDR3 is TGTGCCAGCAGCTTACAGGGGGCCCTCGGGAACACTGAAGCTTTCTTT. Protein product: CASSLQGALGNTEAFF. The full variable domain, completed using reference TRBV7-9 and TRBJ1-1, is DTGVSQNPRHKITKRGQNVTFRCDPISEHNRLYWYRQTLGQGPEFLTYFQNEAQLEKSRLLSDRFSAERPKGSFSTLEIQRTEQGDSAMYLCASSLQGALGNTEAFFGQGTRLTVV.